The 14 T cell receptor beta chains reported below all come from one sample, sequenced in a study of T cells expressing NK-cell markers. No DNA is given; TCRdb re-called the 5' RACE reads and lists each CDR3 protein once. Its table records about 550,000 distinct CDR3 sequences. The sequenced sample consisted of blood T cells: a sorted CD56 or NKG2C T cell subset, CD4+ or CD8+ T cells, or bulk PBMC T cells (not recorded which). The receptors were sampled from a man aged 18 to 29 in good health.

The chain links TRBV6-1 to TRBJ1-2. Per germline, CDR1 MNHNS and CDR2 SASEGT. The CDR3 loop spans 15 amino acids. The CDR3 sequence: CASSEGLNGNYGYTF.

The chain uses TRBV29-1 and TRBJ2-2; TCRdb returns TRBD2, unconfirmable since there is no DNA. CDR3 length: 15 residues. Germline assignment: CDR1 SQVTM and CDR2 ANQGSEA. The CDR3 sequence: CSVAPLAGGPGELFF.

The chain uses TRBV7-3 and TRBJ2-1; the TCRdb call, TRBD2, lacks DNA for checking. Per germline, CDR1 SGHTA and CDR2 FQGTGA. This CDR3 is built from 17 residues. The CDR3 sequence: CASSPKPGTYSYNEQFF.

This sequence joins TRBV29-1 and TRBJ2-2; TCRdb returns TRBD2, unconfirmable since there is no DNA. CDR1 is SQVTM and CDR2 is ANQGSEA in the germline V gene. The CDR3 has 13 residues. CDR3 sequence reads: CSSREALSGELFF.

The chain carries TRBV3-1 and TRBJ1-1. The CDR3 totals 14 residues. Germline V CDR1 and CDR2: LGHDT, YNNKEL (reference sequence). CDR3 region: CASSQDPRVTEAFF.

The genes are TRBV20-1 and TRBJ2-2; absent DNA, TCRdb's TRBD1 call cannot be checked. This CDR3 has 16 amino acids. CDR1 and CDR2 from the germline V gene are DFQATT and SNEGSKA (reference sequence). This chain's CDR3 is CSARPGRGFTTGELFF.

The V and J genes are TRBV24-1 and TRBJ2-1; TCRdb gives TRBD2 as the D gene, but with no DNA this cannot be confirmed. The CDR3 is made up of 17 amino acids. The germline gives CDR1 KGHDR, CDR2 SFDVKD. The CDR3 reads CATSDPYGDSLTDEQFF.

The chain is built from TRBV3-1 and TRBJ2-3; TCRdb's D call, TRBD2, is unchecked because there is no DNA. CDR3 length: 18 residues. Germline loops: CDR1 LGHDT, CDR2 YNNKEL (reference sequence). The CDR3 region is CASSQELPGLALTDTQYF.

The chain joins TRBV27 to TRBJ2-2; absent DNA, TCRdb's TRBD1 call cannot be checked. The CDR3 runs 15 residues. CDR1 is MNHEY and CDR2 is SMNVEV in the germline V gene (reference sequence). The CDR3 sequence: CASRRGQENTGELFF.

This chain joins TRBV7-2 and TRBJ2-2; TCRdb outputs TRBD2, but without DNA this stays unchecked. The CDR3 has 16 amino acids. Germline V lookup: CDR1 SGHTA, CDR2 FQGNSA. The CDR3: CASSLLAGSNTGELFF.

The J gene is TRBJ2-5, the V gene TRBV12-3 or TRBV12-4; without DNA, the TCRdb call of TRBD1 cannot be checked. The CDR3 has 13 amino acids. CDR3 protein: CASSSGAPLVRYF.

V is TRBV20-1 and J is TRBJ1-1; the D call from TCRdb, TRBD1, cannot be confirmed without DNA. Germline CDR1 reads DFQATT; CDR2 reads SNEGSKA (reference sequence). This CDR3 comprises 13 residues. CDR3 loop: CSAKGQGSTEAFF.

The V and J genes are TRBV6-5 and TRBJ1-2; TCRdb picks TRBD1, but there is no DNA to check that call. CDR1 is MNHEY and CDR2 is SVGAGI in the germline V gene. This CDR3 contains 14 residues. CDR3 sequence: CASSNNRGNYGYTF.

This CDR3 is CSARAVDRDPYNEQFF. V and J are TRBV20-1 and TRBJ2-1; TCRdb's D gene call, TRBD1, goes unchecked for lack of DNA. This CDR3 spans 16 amino acids. Per germline, CDR1 DFQATT and CDR2 SNEGSKA (reference sequence).